The sequence of this T cell receptor beta chain was determined in a study of breast tumors, draining lymph nodes, adjacent tissues. V lost 7 bases, J lost 8 bases, and 12 bases lay in between. Germline CDR1 reads MNHEY; CDR2 reads SVGAGI. CDR3 size: 12 residues. Axillary draining lymph nodes of breast cancer patients supplied the node samples. TCRdb passed the multiplex PCR reads through MiXCR, listing each CDR3 protein once. The repertoire has 200,000 to 250,000 distinct CDR3 sequences, nearly 35% of them found once; the top ten carry approximately 3.5%. This clonotype was detected only a few times. The chain recombines TRBV6-5 with TRBJ2-1; tentative D call: TRBD2 (6 bases). The sequence derives from a female donor with breast cancer. Some clones in this sample may be carry-over from other donors' samples. Sequencing was performed on axillary lymph node tissue. The CDR3 region is CASKGGPHEQFF. The CDR3, as DNA: TGTGCCAGCAAAGGAGGGCCACATGAGCAGTTCTTC.